The next 21 T cell receptor beta chains were all read from a single sample in a study of blood T cell repertoires in COVID-19. TCRdb's table, derived via immunoSEQ multiplex PCR, lists solely in-frame clones and lacks some. The top ten clones hold approximately 3% of a sample with approximately 220,000 clones, around 87% of them seen once. Sequencing input: peripheral blood. These receptors all come from a man aged 60 to 75 with acute or convalescent COVID-19.

This chain connects TRBV4-3 to TRBJ1-2; D not certain. Germline V gene lookup returns CDR1 LGHNA and CDR2 YSLEER. This CDR3 spans 15 amino acids. V lost 0 bases and J lost 8, with 16 bases in between. In DNA, the CDR3 is TGCGCCAGCAGCCAAGACCCGGGAGCTGACTGGGGCTACACCTTC. Translated: CASSQDPGADWGYTF.

The J gene is TRBJ2-1, the V gene TRBV5-1, with D possibly being TRBD1 (5 bases). The CDR3 sequence is 16 residues long. The V gene lost 0 bases and the J gene lost 7 bases, with 17 bases spanning the gap. CDR1 is SGHRS and CDR2 is YFSETQ in the germline V gene. The CDR3 sequence: CASSLEGLQLLNEQFF. The CDR3 DNA follows: TGCGCCAGCAGCTTGGAGGGGTTACAGTTGTTGAATGAGCAGTTCTTC.

This clone has just a few counts. The chain employs TRBV11-2 and TRBJ1-5; D ambiguous. The CDR3 is 15 residues long. Germline-derived CDR1 and CDR2 are SGHAT and FQNNGV. Trimming cost V 3 bases and J 0 bases, with 9 bases left between them. The chain's CDR3 is CASSFGVDSNQPQHF. The CDR3 coding sequence is TGTGCCAGCAGCTTCGGAGTCGATAGCAATCAGCCCCAGCATTTT.

With regard to this clone: Other DNA variants within this sample encode the same CDR3. J is TRBJ1-2 and V is TRBV7-9; 8 bases align to TRBD1. The CDR3 runs to 15 residues. The V segment lost 3 bases and the J segment 2 bases; nucleotides outside the gene matches: 5. The germline gives CDR1 SEHNR, CDR2 FQNEAQ (reference sequence). The CDR3 loop is CASSLETGANYGYTF. Here the CDR3 DNA reads TGTGCCAGCAGCTTGGAGACAGGGGCGAACTATGGCTACACCTTC.

The chain employs TRBV7-3 and TRBJ1-6, with D hard to call. CDR3 length: 14 residues. The germline V gene encodes CDR1 SGHTA and CDR2 FQGTGA. The V gene lost 2 bases and the J gene lost 9 bases, with 11 bases spanning the gap. DNA for the CDR3: TGTGCCAGCAGCTTAGAGTCGACGGGTTCACCCCTCCACTTT. Amino acid sequence: CASSLESTGSPLHF.

This clone has just one count. V usage is TRBV2 and J usage is TRBJ2-1; 9 bases fit TRBD1. CDR1 and CDR2 (germline): SNHLY, FYNNEI. J gave up 12 bases and V 7 bases, and 7 bases lay outside the gene matches. This CDR3 contains 12 residues. The CDR3 region is CASTGTGSWQFF. Here the CDR3 DNA reads TGTGCCAGCACTGGGACAGGGTCGTGGCAGTTCTTC.

The chain couples TRBV7-9 to TRBJ1-2, with 7 bases fitting TRBD1. The CDR3 totals 13 residues. Germline V gene data show CDR1 as SEHNR and CDR2 as FQNEAQ (reference sequence). Losses at the gene ends were 4 bases for V and 4 bases for J; bases not matched to a gene: 3. The CDR3 protein is CASSSGTAYGYTF. For the CDR3, the DNA is TGTGCCAGCAGCTCCGGGACAGCCTATGGCTACACCTTC.

V is TRBV19 and J is TRBJ1-5, with D hard to call. The germline V and J ends were trimmed by 5 bases and 4 bases, with 12 bases remaining between them. The CDR3 loop spans 14 amino acids. CDR1 is LNHDA and CDR2 is SQIVND in the germline V gene (reference sequence). The CDR3 reads CASSAQSRNQPQHF. In nucleotides, the CDR3 is TGTGCCAGTAGTGCCCAAAGCAGGAATCAGCCCCAGCATTTT.

The rearrangement uses TRBV7-9 and TRBJ2-4; TRBD1 is a possible D gene (6 bases). This CDR3 is 17 amino acids long. Per the germline V gene, CDR1 is SEHNR and CDR2 is FQNEAQ (reference sequence). V was shortened by 7 bases and J by 0 bases, with 19 bases between the two germline ends. The CDR3 bases are TGTGCCAGCACCAACGACGGGACACTACTAGCCAAAAACATTCAGTACTTC. It encodes CASTNDGTLLAKNIQYF.

The gene calls are TRBV7-3 and TRBJ1-4, with a weak D call TRBD1 (5 bases). The CDR3 has 13 residues. With 2 bases removed from V and 13 bases from J, the gap between germline ends came to 14 bases. Germline CDR1 reads SGHTA; CDR2 reads FQGTGA. The CDR3: CASSLEQGSGLFF. The CDR3 bases are TGTGCCAGCAGCTTAGAGCAGGGATCGGGACTGTTTTTT.

The chain joins TRBV9 to TRBJ2-2, with a weak D call TRBD2 (5 bases). CDR1 and CDR2 (germline): SGDLS, YYNGEE. The CDR3 covers 16 residues. Deletions cut 3 bases from V and 6 bases from J, with 18 bases between. The CDR3 region has the DNA TGTGCCAGCAGCGAACGTGGGGAGACCTCGGCCGGGGAGCTGTTTTTT. It encodes CASSERGETSAGELFF. Using reference TRBV9 and TRBJ2-2 for the parts outside the CDR3, the full variable domain is DSGVTQTPKHLITATGQRVTLRCSPRSGDLSVYWYQQSLDQGLQFLIQYYNGEERAKGNILERFSAQQFPDLHSELNLSSLELGDSALYFCASSERGETSAGELFFGEGSRLTVL.

V gene TRBV7-9 combines with J gene TRBJ1-1; maybe TRBD1 (5 bases). The CDR3 is 13 amino acids. Trimming removed 6 bases from V and 4 bases from J, with 12 bases in between. CDR1 is SEHNR and CDR2 is FQNEAQ in the germline V gene (reference sequence). Here the CDR3 DNA reads TGTGCCAGCAGGATAGGGGTGGGCACTGAAGCTTTCTTT. Translated, it gives CASRIGVGTEAFF.

J is TRBJ1-6 and V is TRBV18; D is uncertain. Between the trimmed V and J ends, which lost 3 bases and 7 bases, there was a span of 7 bases. From germline, CDR1 is KGHSH and CDR2 LQKENI. This CDR3 comprises 13 residues. The CDR3 loop is CASSPLENSPLHF. In DNA form, the CDR3 reads TGTGCCAGCTCACCGCTGGAGAATTCACCCCTCCACTTT.

V is TRBV5-4 and J is TRBJ1-2; 8 nucleotides agree with TRBD1. V lost 4 bases, J lost 8 bases, and 4 bases stayed unmatched. Germline-derived CDR1 and CDR2 are SGHNT and YYREEE (reference sequence). The CDR3 loop spans 12 amino acids. The CDR3 region has the DNA TGTGCCAGCAGCAGGGACAGGTTGGGCTACACCTTC. It translates to CASSRDRLGYTF.

V and J are TRBV14 and TRBJ1-2, with D tentatively TRBD1 (5 bases). The CDR3 is 16 amino acids. Trimming stripped 2 bases from V and 4 bases from J, with 17 bases between. The V gene's germline CDR1 is SGHDN and CDR2 FVKESK. The CDR3 DNA reads as TGTGCCAGCAGCCAAACCGTTGGCAGGGTAGGCTATGGCTACACCTTC. Translating gives CASSQTVGRVGYGYTF.

This chain links TRBV5-5 with TRBJ1-1; possible D gene TRBD1, 5 bases. This CDR3 is built from 13 residues. The V end was cut by 5 bases, the J end by 7 bases, with 15 bases between. CDR1 and CDR2 from the germline V gene are SGHKS and YYEKEE (reference sequence). CDR3 DNA: TGTGCCAGCAGGCGTCAGGGCCAGGTTGAAGCTTTCTTT. The encoded protein is CASRRQGQVEAFF.

The CDR3 reads CASSQTGVNIQYF. Written as DNA, the CDR3 is TGTGCCAGCAGCCAAACAGGCGTAAACATTCAGTACTTC. The gene calls are TRBV14 and TRBJ2-4; a possible D gene is TRBD1 (5 bases). There are 13 residues in the CDR3. Germline V CDR1 and CDR2: SGHDN, FVKESK. V lost 2 bases to trimming and J lost 6 bases, with 8 bases between them.

The chain links TRBV6-2 or TRBV6-3 to TRBJ2-3; 9 nucleotides agree with TRBD2. After removal of 2 bases from V and 4 bases from J, the junction contained 16 bases not matched to a gene. The CDR3 consists of 19 residues. Germline CDR1 reads MNHEY; CDR2 reads SVGEGT. In DNA form, the CDR3 reads TGTGCCAGCAGTTACAACGTTAGGGCTAGCGGGACCCTTCCAGATACGCAGTATTTT. Translation gives CASSYNVRASGTLPDTQYF.

V gene TRBV5-1 combines with J gene TRBJ1-2; 8 bases map to TRBD1. CDR1 SGHRS and CDR2 YFSETQ come from the germline V gene. Unmatched junction bases numbered 14, after V lost 2 bases and J lost 5 bases. The length of the CDR3 is 17 residues. The CDR3 nucleotides read TGCGCCAGCAGCTTTCAGCCGTCGGGACAGGCCCTTTATGGCTACACCTTC. Protein: CASSFQPSGQALYGYTF.

Only one count was recorded for this clone. This rearrangement joins TRBV7-2 to TRBJ2-3; possible D gene TRBD1, 8 bases. The germline V gene has CDR1 SGHTA and CDR2 FQGNSA. Trimming left V 7 bases short and J 4 bases short, with 21 bases between. This CDR3 is built from 16 residues. The DNA of the CDR3 is TGTGCCAGCATGAGGGGGGGCAGGGGGCGTCCAGATACGCAGTATTTT. It is translated as CASMRGGRGRPDTQYF.

The chain combines TRBV7-7 with TRBJ1-4; tentative D call: TRBD1 (5 bases). Per germline, CDR1 SSHAT and CDR2 FNYEAQ (reference sequence). CDR3 size: 16 residues. Between the trimmed V and J ends, which lost 5 bases and 3 bases, there was a span of 16 bases. Here the CDR3 DNA reads TGTGCCAGCAGCACCACAAACAGGAACCCTAATGAAAAACTGTTTTTT. This encodes CASSTTNRNPNEKLFF.